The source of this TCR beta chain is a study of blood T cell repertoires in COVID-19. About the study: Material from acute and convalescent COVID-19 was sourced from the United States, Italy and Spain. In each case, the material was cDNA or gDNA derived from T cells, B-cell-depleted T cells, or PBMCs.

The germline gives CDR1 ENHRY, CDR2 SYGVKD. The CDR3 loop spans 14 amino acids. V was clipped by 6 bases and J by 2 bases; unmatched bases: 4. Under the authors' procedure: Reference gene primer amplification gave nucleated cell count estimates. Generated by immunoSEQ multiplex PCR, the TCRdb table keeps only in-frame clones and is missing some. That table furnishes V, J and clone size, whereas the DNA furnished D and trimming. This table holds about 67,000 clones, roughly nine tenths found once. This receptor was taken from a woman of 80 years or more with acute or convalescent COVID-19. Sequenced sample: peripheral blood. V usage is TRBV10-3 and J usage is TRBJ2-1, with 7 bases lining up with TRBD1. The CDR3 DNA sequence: TGTGCCATCAGACGGGACAGCCCCTACAATGAGCAGTTCTTC. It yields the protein CAIRRDSPYNEQFF.